These 6 T cell receptor beta chains share one sample of origin, sequenced in a study of Ad26.COV2.S vaccination and SARS-CoV-2 variants listed by TCRdb under 2021. Library preparation was by the immunoSEQ multiplex PCR assay. In TCRdb, the immuneACCESS table is reduced to in-frame sequences with V and J assigned. These tables do not hold every clone; where another copy was compared, an unresolved V gene accounts for under half, and the others remain unexplained. Present in this sample are more than 350,000 clones, around 90% of which were seen just once. The ten largest clones capture 10% to 15% of the sample. The intended sense of this specimen's treatment or condition label: around 19 received Ad26.COV2.S at low or high dose, single or two shots; 5 received placebo; per-sample allocation not given. For vaccine and placebo recipients, repertoires were sequenced using samples collected on day 63 after the first injection.

Material: peripheral blood, obtained in a trial of Ad26.COV2.S vaccine versus placebo. These receptors were obtained from a person between 18 and 60 years old who received the Ad26.COV2.S COVID-19 vaccine or a placebo.

The gene calls are TRBV18 and TRBJ2-7, with D possibly matching TRBD1 (5 bases). Germline V gene data show CDR1 as KGHSH and CDR2 as LQKENI. Trimming cost V 1 base and J 6 bases, with 13 bases left between them. CDR3 length equals 14 residues. The CDR3 sequence: CASSPLDRQGEQYF. CDR3 coding DNA: TGTGCCAGCTCACCACTTGACCGGCAGGGCGAGCAGTACTTC.

The chain is built from TRBV2 and TRBJ2-1; a possible D gene is TRBD1 (6 bases). The CDR3 sequence is 14 residues long. V lost 5 bases and J 4 bases, leaving 12 bases between the germline ends. Germline V gene lookup returns CDR1 SNHLY and CDR2 FYNNEI. The DNA for the CDR3 is TGTGCCAGCAGTACCTGGACAGAATACAATGAGCAGTTCTTC. Protein product: CASSTWTEYNEQFF.

The chain recombines TRBV7-8 with TRBJ1-4; D is ambiguous. Germline loops: CDR1 SGHVS, CDR2 FQNEAQ. V lost 1 base and J 8 bases, leaving 8 bases between the germline ends. CDR3 size: 13 residues. The CDR3 region has the DNA TGTGCCAGCAGCTTAGGGGCAGACGAAAAACTGTTTTTT. Protein product: CASSLGADEKLFF.

J is TRBJ1-1 and V is TRBV30; possible D gene TRBD1, 5 bases. The CDR3 is 10 residues long. The ends were cut back, 7 bases at V and 9 bases at J, with 12 bases in the middle. The germline CDR1 and CDR2 sequences are GTSNPN and SVGIG (reference sequence). The CDR3 loop reads CASNGGKAFF. Written as DNA, the CDR3 is TGTGCCTCGAATGGGGGGAAAGCTTTCTTT.

This CDR3 reads CASSFTPSASTDTQYF. The CDR3 nucleotides read TGCGCCAGCAGCTTTACCCCTAGCGCGAGCACAGATACGCAGTATTTT. This chain uses TRBV5-1 with TRBJ2-3; the D gene is possibly TRBD2 (6 bases). From germline, CDR1 is SGHRS and CDR2 YFSETQ. V was pared by 2 bases and J by 0 bases, with 13 bases between. CDR3 size: 16 residues.

The chain combines TRBV6-5 with TRBJ2-7; D call uncertain. V lost 2 bases, J lost 7 bases, and 6 bases lay in between. The CDR3 is made up of 11 amino acids. Germline loops: CDR1 MNHEY, CDR2 SVGAGI. The CDR3 is CASSYVLEQYF. CDR3 in DNA: TGTGCCAGCAGTTACGTGCTGGAGCAGTACTTC.